These T cell receptor beta chains were read from a single sample in a study of blood T cell repertoires in COVID-19. Using immunoSEQ multiplex PCR, the repertoire was profiled, and TCRdb retains in-frame clones only, with some absent. The table includes under 250,000 clones, about 86% detected once. The sequencing input was peripheral blood. The receptors shown here come from a man aged 35 to 55 with active or convalescent COVID-19. Both conserved end residues are trimmed from each CDR3.

V,J,CDR3
TRBV30,TRBJ1-5,AWSAGWDQPQH
TRBV12-3/TRBV12-4,TRBJ1-2,ASSFSRYGYT
TRBV6-1,TRBJ2-3,ASSGPGTRADTQY
TRBV4-2,TRBJ1-5,ASTFRRDSNQPQH
TRBV6-5,TRBJ1-2,ASTHITQGAWGYT
TRBV15,TRBJ2-3,ATSRSRGTGGTWNTQY
TRBV18,TRBJ1-1,ASSKIGDTEAF
TRBV20-1,TRBJ2-7,SARGRFRSYEQY
TRBV6-5,TRBJ1-2,ASSFTGVGYGYT
TRBV2,TRBJ1-2,ASSESGYT
TRBV9,TRBJ1-1,ASSVDGGRNTEAF
TRBV7-9,TRBJ1-6,ASSLVAESGSPLH
TRBV7-2,TRBJ1-1,ASSFMTGGAF
TRBV24-1,TRBJ1-4,ATQALSGEKLF